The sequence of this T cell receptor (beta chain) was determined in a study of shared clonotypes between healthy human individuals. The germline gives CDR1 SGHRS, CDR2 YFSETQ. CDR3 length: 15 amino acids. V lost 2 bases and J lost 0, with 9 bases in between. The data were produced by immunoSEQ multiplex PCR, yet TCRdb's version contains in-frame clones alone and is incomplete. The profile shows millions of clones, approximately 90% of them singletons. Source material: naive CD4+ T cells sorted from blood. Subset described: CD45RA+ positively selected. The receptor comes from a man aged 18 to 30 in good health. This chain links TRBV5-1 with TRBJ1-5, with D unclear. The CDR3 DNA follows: TGCGCCAGCAGCTTACAGCCAGATAGCAATCAGCCCCAGCATTTT. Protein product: CASSLQPDSNQPQHF.